Below are 20 T cell receptor beta chains sequenced from a single sample in a study of cytomegalovirus exposure and HLA in healthy donors. The primer mix had 60 Vbeta and 13 Jbeta primers. The assay was immunoSEQ multiplex PCR, and TCRdb's table has in-frame clones only and misses some. The sample lists 110,000 to 150,000 clones; 55% to 80% were seen once. The sequenced sample was PBMCs. The receptors derive from a woman in her 40s in good health and CMV-seronegative.

This clone was counted between two and nine times. V usage is TRBV5-1 and J usage is TRBJ1-1; 7 positions agree with TRBD1. This CDR3 is built from 14 residues. Trimming at V came to 1 base and at J to 3 bases, leaving 3 bases not matched to a gene. From germline, CDR1 is SGHRS and CDR2 YFSETQ. CDR3 in DNA: TGCGCCAGCAGCTTGACCGGGACAGACACTGAAGCTTTCTTT. Encoded protein: CASSLTGTDTEAFF.

This clone was recorded only once. The chain has TRBV5-4 and TRBJ2-3, with TRBD2 identical over 7 bases. Germline CDR1 is SGHNT and CDR2 is YYREEE (reference sequence). V was clipped by 3 bases and J by 6 bases; unmatched bases: 7. This CDR3 spans 14 amino acids. The DNA of the CDR3 is TGTGCCAGCAGCTCAGGACTAGTCCCCGATACGCAGTATTTT. This encodes CASSSGLVPDTQYF.

This chain links TRBV6-5 with TRBJ1-1; 7 nucleotides match TRBD1. This CDR3 comprises 12 residues. The germline CDR1 and CDR2 sequences are MNHEY and SVGAGI. With 6 bases clipped from V and 4 bases from J, the junction kept 2 bases outside the gene matches. For the CDR3, the DNA is TGTGCCAGCAGCCCAGGGGGCACTGAAGCTTTCTTT. It is translated as CASSPGGTEAFF.

The genes are TRBV7-9 and TRBJ2-1, with D uncertain. This CDR3 spans 16 amino acids. V gave up 1 base and J gave up 10 bases, with 20 bases separating them. Germline assignment: CDR1 SEHNR and CDR2 FQNEAQ (reference sequence). CDR3 region: CASSLGRRPSLEEQFF. The CDR3 DNA reads as TGTGCCAGCAGCTTAGGCCGCAGACCCTCCTTGGAGGAGCAGTTCTTC. Filled out from reference TRBV7-9 and TRBJ2-1, the complete variable domain reads DTGVSQNPRHKITKRGQNVTFRCDPISEHNRLYWYRQTLGQGPEFLTYFQNEAQLEKSRLLSDRFSAERPKGSFSTLEIQRTEQGDSAMYLCASSLGRRPSLEEQFFGPGTRLTVL.

The V call is TRBV19, the J call TRBJ2-1; TRBD1 matches at 9 bases. Trimming took 6 bases from V and 5 from J; bases not matched to a gene: 11. The CDR3 consists of 16 residues. Germline CDR1 LNHDA, CDR2 SQIVND (reference sequence). CDR3 bases: TGTGCCAGTAGCCCTACCGGGACAGGGCGCGACAATGAGCAGTTCTTC. Amino acids: CASSPTGTGRDNEQFF.

This chain joins TRBV7-9 and TRBJ1-2; possible D gene TRBD1, 5 bases. Trimming took off 6 bases at V and 5 bases at J, with 19 bases between the two ends. Germline values: CDR1 SEHNR, CDR2 FQNEAQ (reference sequence). This CDR3 is 15 amino acids long. The CDR3, as DNA: TGTGCCAGCAGAGCCGGGACTCAAGTCGGATATGGCTACACCTTC. Translated: CASRAGTQVGYGYTF.

This clone was recorded a few times. V and J are TRBV7-2 and TRBJ1-1; D remains unclear. V lost 1 base and J 6 bases, leaving 6 bases between the germline ends. The CDR3 contains 12 residues. Germline values: CDR1 SGHTA, CDR2 FQGNSA. This CDR3 reads CASSLELSEAFF. Written as DNA, the CDR3 is TGTGCCAGCAGCTTAGAACTCTCTGAAGCTTTCTTT.

This clone was found a few times. The chain employs TRBV9 and TRBJ1-4; 8 positions agree with TRBD1. This CDR3 comprises 17 residues. CDR1 is SGDLS, CDR2 YYNGEE, per germline. J lost 0 bases, V lost 1 base, and 5 bases had no gene match. The CDR3 region is CASSVQGAGATNEKLFF. The DNA of the CDR3 is TGTGCCAGCAGCGTACAGGGGGCAGGGGCAACTAATGAAAAACTGTTTTTT.

This clone appeared a single time. This sequence joins TRBV29-1 and TRBJ1-2; weak D call: TRBD1 (5 bases). This CDR3 has 14 residues. V was clipped by 6 bases and J by 1 base, with 15 bases between them. Per the germline V gene, CDR1 is SQVTM and CDR2 is ANQGSEA. This CDR3 is CSVGGTSDNYGYTF. The CDR3 DNA is TGCAGCGTGGGGGGGACGTCAGATAACTATGGCTACACCTTC.

In DNA form, the CDR3 reads TGTGCCAGCAGCTCGGACAGGGGCGGCGAGCAGTACTTC. Protein sequence: CASSSDRGGEQYF. The chain couples TRBV11-2 to TRBJ2-7, with 9 bases identical to TRBD1. This CDR3 comprises 13 residues. The ends lost 4 bases at V and 6 bases at J; junction bases unmatched: 4. The germline V gene encodes CDR1 SGHAT and CDR2 FQNNGV.

This chain connects TRBV4-3 to TRBJ1-3; a possible D gene is TRBD1 (6 bases). CDR3 length: 17 amino acids. Germline CDR1 is LGHNA and CDR2 is YSLEER. The V end was cut by 3 bases, the J end by 0 bases, with 15 bases between. The CDR3 nucleotides read TGCGCCAGCAGCCAGTTTTGGCAGGGGAACTCTGGAAACACCATATATTTT. Protein product: CASSQFWQGNSGNTIYF.

The chain couples TRBV28 to TRBJ1-2; 7 bases are shared with TRBD1. Germline V lookup: CDR1 MDHEN, CDR2 SYDVKM. CDR3 length: 16 residues. V was pared by 4 bases and J by 2 bases, with 10 bases of the junction left unmatched. The CDR3 reads CASSSLYRDSNYGYTF. The CDR3 region has the DNA TGTGCCAGCAGTTCGCTGTACCGGGACAGCAACTATGGCTACACCTTC.

The V and J genes are TRBV6-5 and TRBJ1-2; 7 positions match TRBD1. With 5 bases clipped from V and 3 bases from J, the junction kept 6 bases outside the gene matches. The CDR3 covers 14 residues. CDR1 and CDR2 from the germline V gene are MNHEY and SVGAGI. CDR3 in amino acids: CASSVRGRDYGYTF. CDR3 coding DNA: TGTGCCAGCAGTGTTAGGGGGCGAGACTATGGCTACACCTTC.

This chain connects TRBV19 to TRBJ2-1; the match to TRBD2 covers 14 bases. This CDR3 is built from 13 residues. V was pared by 5 bases and J by 16 bases, with 7 bases of the junction left unmatched. Germline V gene data show CDR1 as LNHDA and CDR2 as SQIVND (reference sequence). Written as DNA, the CDR3 is TGTGCCAGTAGTGCCAGACTAGCGGGGGGGCTTTTCTTC. Amino acids: CASSARLAGGLFF. The variable domain in full, completed from reference TRBV19 and TRBJ2-1, reads DGGITQSPKYLFRKEGQNVTLSCEQNLNHDAMYWYRQDPGQGLRLIYYSQIVNDFQKGDIAEGYSVSREKKESFPLTVTSAQKNPTAFYLCASSARLAGGLFFGPGTRLTVL.

This clone occurred a few times. Here the CDR3 reads CASSQGEASTDTQYF. In nucleotides, the CDR3 is TGTGCCAGCAGCCAGGGGGAGGCTAGCACAGATACGCAGTATTTT. The rearrangement links TRBV5-4 to TRBJ2-3; tentative D call: TRBD1 (7 bases). Germline V gives CDR1 SGHNT, CDR2 YYREEE (reference sequence). V gave up 4 bases and J gave up 0 bases, with 12 bases separating them. The CDR3 contains 15 residues.

This rearrangement joins TRBV5-1 to TRBJ2-3; 8 positions agree with TRBD2. Germline loops: CDR1 SGHRS, CDR2 YFSETQ. This CDR3 comprises 15 residues. The trim removed 4 bases at V and 8 bases at J, leaving 12 bases unmatched. Written as DNA, the CDR3 is TGCGCCAGCAGCCCGGCGTTCGCGGGGGGTGGTACGCAGTATTTT. Encoded protein: CASSPAFAGGGTQYF.

The chain combines TRBV6-5 with TRBJ2-7; D is undetermined. V gave up 2 bases and J gave up 3 bases, with 14 bases separating them. CDR3 length: 15 amino acids. The germline gives CDR1 MNHEY, CDR2 SVGAGI. The CDR3 reads CASSYSGHSLYEQYF. The CDR3 bases are TGTGCCAGCAGTTACAGTGGGCACAGCCTCTACGAGCAGTACTTC.

The rearrangement joins TRBV12-5 to TRBJ1-1; the D gene is possibly TRBD1 (5 bases). The CDR3 has 17 residues. Per germline, CDR1 LGHNT and CDR2 FRNRAP. V dropped 4 bases and J dropped 0 bases, with 18 bases sitting between them. In nucleotides, the CDR3 is TGTGCTAGTGGTTCCGACGACGGGGGGGTGATGAACACTGAAGCTTTCTTT. Protein: CASGSDDGGVMNTEAFF.

The CDR3 loop is CASSQIQAKNIQYF. For the CDR3, the DNA is TGTGCCAGCAGTCAAATACAAGCCAAAAACATTCAGTACTTC. The chain is built from TRBV6-5 and TRBJ2-4; D not certain. The CDR3 runs 14 residues. The germline gives CDR1 MNHEY, CDR2 SVGAGI. The V end lost 5 bases, the J end lost 0 bases, and 8 bases lay between the germline ends.

CDR3 sequence: CASSRRDRVYGYTF. Here the CDR3 DNA reads TGTGCCAGCAGCCGCCGGGACAGGGTCTATGGCTACACCTTC. The chain recombines TRBV4-2 with TRBJ1-2; 9 positions match TRBD1. The CDR3 extends over 14 amino acids. The trim removed 4 bases at V and 4 bases at J, leaving 4 bases unmatched. Germline lookup yields CDR1 LGHNA and CDR2 YNFKEQ.